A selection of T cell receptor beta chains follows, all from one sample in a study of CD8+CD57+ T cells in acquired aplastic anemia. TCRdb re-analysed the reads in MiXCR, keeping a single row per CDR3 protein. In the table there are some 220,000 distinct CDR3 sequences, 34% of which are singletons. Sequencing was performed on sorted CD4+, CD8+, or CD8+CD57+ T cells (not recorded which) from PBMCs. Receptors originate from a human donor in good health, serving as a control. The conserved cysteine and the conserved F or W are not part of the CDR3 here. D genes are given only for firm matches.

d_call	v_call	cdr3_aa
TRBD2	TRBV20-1	SAGGESRDTQY
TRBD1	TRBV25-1	ASSPGNRGDYGYT
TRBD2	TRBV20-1	SAGRGGPRETQY
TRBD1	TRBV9	ASSADPGQAYNEQF
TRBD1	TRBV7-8	ASSPRRDRETYEQY
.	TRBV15	ATSRGGKEVETQY
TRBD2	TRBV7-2	ASSLSLAGVTDTQY
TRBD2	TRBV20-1	SARILRTSGSTDTQY
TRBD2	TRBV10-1	ASSESSGNYEQY
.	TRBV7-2	ASSLREASGNTIY
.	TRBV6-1	AGSFRVNTEAF
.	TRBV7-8	ASSLASGQKNTEAF
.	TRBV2	ASRGDYGYT
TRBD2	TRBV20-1	SAQAPGLAERQLREQY
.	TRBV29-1	SVADGVLGNQPQH
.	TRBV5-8	ASSLSRATDTQY
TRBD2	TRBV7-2	ASSLGLAGAEQY
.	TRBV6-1	ASSEALRWERTTGREQY
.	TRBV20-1	SARVQGLGTQY
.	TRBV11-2	ASSTTLAVRAEAF
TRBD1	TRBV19	ASSPGQGLFEEKLF
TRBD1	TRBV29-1	SVRQGANSPLH
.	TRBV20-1	SARDTMNTEAF
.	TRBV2	AGRGLDGYT
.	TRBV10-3	AISGESNQPQH
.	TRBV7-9	ASSLAVINTGELF
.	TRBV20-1	SAPTVNYGYT
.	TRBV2	ASTVAYEQY
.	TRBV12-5	ASGLVRPGLSSGEQF
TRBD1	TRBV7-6	ASSPGTGKGEQF
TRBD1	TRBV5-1	ASSSDRVGYGHT
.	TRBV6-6	ASSYLGLNTEAF
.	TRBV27	ASSFSPATVKYGYT
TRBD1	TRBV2	ASSPRQGFRETQY
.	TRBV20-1	SARTGLSNEQF
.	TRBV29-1	SVDRGSSSEQY
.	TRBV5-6	ASSPGKGKAQETQY
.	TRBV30	AWMPGRVGTQY
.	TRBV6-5	ASSYSRDGSKY
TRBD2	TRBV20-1	SAILAGGRDGKNIQY
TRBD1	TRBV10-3	ATGQSYGYT
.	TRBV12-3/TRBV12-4	AGAPNSDHRAYNSPLH
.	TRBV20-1	SALDIQGPENTGELF
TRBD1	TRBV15	ATSRDAGQPSTNYGYT
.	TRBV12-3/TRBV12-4	ASRYGESEQF
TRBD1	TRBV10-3	AVSDRGHNTGELF
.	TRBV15	ATSREGTTGGYT
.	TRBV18	ASSPPGTTNTEAF
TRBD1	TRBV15	ATSPGAGGDYGYT
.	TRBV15	ATKKEGVENIQY
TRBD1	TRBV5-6	ASGQGGRATYEQY
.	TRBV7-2	ASSFALGSQY
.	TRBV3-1	ASSSNQGGSYGYT